These 21 T cell receptor beta chains were all obtained from the same sample, sequenced in a study of blood T cell repertoires in COVID-19. Assay used: immunoSEQ multiplex PCR; TCRdb lists only in-frame clones, some missing. The sample carries about 350,000 clones, about 88% recorded once. Sequencing used peripheral blood. Every receptor here comes from a woman aged 55-69 years with COVID-19, enrolled during active disease.

V is TRBV18 and J is TRBJ1-1, with 9 nucleotides matching TRBD1. CDR3 size: 17 residues. Germline values: CDR1 KGHSH, CDR2 LQKENI. With 4 bases clipped from V and 0 bases from J, the junction kept 9 bases outside the gene matches. The CDR3 region has the DNA TGTGCCAGCTCACTGACAGGGGGAGGGCTCATGAACACTGAAGCTTTCTTT. It is translated as CASSLTGGGLMNTEAFF.

This clone was recorded a few times. The chain combines TRBV27 with TRBJ1-2, with D perhaps matching TRBD1 (5 bases). The CDR3 totals 15 residues. Germline V CDR1 and CDR2: MNHEY, SMNVEV (reference sequence). V was clipped by 4 bases and J by 7 bases, with 19 bases between them. The CDR3 sequence is CASSSTSRATSGYTF. CDR3 nucleotide sequence: TGTGCCAGCAGTTCAACCTCCAGGGCGACCAGTGGCTACACCTTC.

The CDR3 DNA sequence: TGTGCCAGCAGCGCTACAGGGTTTGGAAACACCATATATTTT. The encoded protein is CASSATGFGNTIYF. The genes are TRBV7-3 and TRBJ1-3; D possibly corresponds to TRBD1 (6 bases). Per germline, CDR1 SGHTA and CDR2 FQGTGA. This CDR3 spans 14 amino acids. V lost 5 bases and J 3 bases, leaving 11 bases between the germline ends.

The chain links TRBV4-3 to TRBJ1-1; 7 bases agree with TRBD1. Germline V gene data show CDR1 as LGHNA and CDR2 as YSLEER. There are 14 residues in the CDR3. J was trimmed by 3 bases and V by 3 bases; bases with no gene match: 4. CDR3 sequence (DNA): TGCGCCAGCAGCCAGAGTCAGGGGGACACTGAAGCTTTCTTT. Protein product: CASSQSQGDTEAFF.

This clone was seen a few times. This rearrangement joins TRBV4-2 to TRBJ1-5; D call uncertain. Germline CDR1 is LGHNA and CDR2 is YNFKEQ. This CDR3 contains 16 residues. V lost 4 bases and J lost 6, with 19 bases in between. CDR3 in amino acids: CASSRDATSTGQPQHF. DNA for the CDR3: TGTGCCAGCAGCCGAGACGCTACTTCCACGGGTCAGCCCCAGCATTTT.

The CDR3 DNA reads as TGTGCCAGCAGCCCTGTTAACACCGGGGAGCTGTTTTTT. It translates to CASSPVNTGELFF. This rearrangement joins TRBV9 to TRBJ2-2; D gene uncertain. Germline-derived CDR1 and CDR2 are SGDLS and YYNGEE. The CDR3 is made up of 13 amino acids. The V end lost 4 bases, the J end lost 2 bases, and 6 bases lay between the germline ends.

CDR3 residues: CASREDDRVGQTEAFF. CDR3 sequence (DNA): TGTGCCAGCAGGGAAGACGACCGGGTGGGTCAGACTGAAGCTTTCTTT. This chain joins TRBV5-5 and TRBJ1-1; no clear D. The CDR3 totals 16 residues. Trimming removed 5 bases from V and 5 bases from J, with 22 bases in between. Germline V lookup: CDR1 SGHKS, CDR2 YYEKEE (reference sequence).

This chain uses TRBV3-1 (or the pseudogene TRBV3-2) with TRBJ2-1; D perhaps matches TRBD1 (7 bases). Germline CDR1 reads LGHDT; CDR2 reads YNNKEL (reference sequence). The CDR3 runs to 15 residues. Between the trimmed V and J ends, which lost 2 bases and 12 bases, there was a span of 20 bases. CDR3 residues: CASSQTRTGGSRQFF. CDR3 nucleotides: TGTGCCAGCAGCCAAACCAGGACAGGAGGGAGCCGGCAGTTCTTC.

The chain couples TRBV6-6 to TRBJ2-1, with 8 bases matching TRBD1. There are 17 residues in the CDR3. Germline V gives CDR1 MNHNY, CDR2 SVGAGI (reference sequence). The V and J ends lost 5 bases and 8 bases, in that order; junction bases with no gene match: 17. CDR3 nucleotides: TGTGCCAGCAGTCCCAAGGAGACCAGACAGGGGTCGCATGAGCAGTTCTTC. This gives the protein CASSPKETRQGSHEQFF.

V and J are TRBV12-3 or TRBV12-4 and TRBJ1-1; 9 bases map to TRBD1. The V segment lost 6 bases and the J segment 11 bases; nucleotides outside the gene matches: 7. The CDR3 is 12 residues long. CDR3 coding DNA: TGTGCCAGCAGACCCACAGGGGGCAACGCTTTCTTT. This gives the protein CASRPTGGNAFF.

J is TRBJ2-7 and V is TRBV19; 8 positions match TRBD1. The V and J ends lost 5 bases and 4 bases, in that order; junction bases with no gene match: 4. There are 13 residues in the CDR3. Looked up from germline, CDR1 is LNHDA and CDR2 is SQIVND (reference sequence). This chain's CDR3 is CASSHRGDYEQYF. The CDR3 bases are TGTGCCAGTAGTCACAGGGGGGATTACGAGCAGTACTTC. Looking up the rest from reference TRBV19 and TRBJ2-7 gives the full variable domain: DGGITQSPKYLFRKEGQNVTLSCEQNLNHDAMYWYRQDPGQGLRLIYYSQIVNDFQKGDIAEGYSVSREKKESFPLTVTSAQKNPTAFYLCASSHRGDYEQYFGPGTRLTVT.

The chain employs TRBV4-1 and TRBJ1-5; D perhaps matches TRBD1 (5 bases). Trimming cost V 2 bases and J 4 bases, with 15 bases left between them. CDR3 size: 16 residues. The germline gives CDR1 MGHRA, CDR2 YSYEKL. The CDR3 sequence: CASSQTLGGSNQPQHF. CDR3 nucleotides: TGCGCCAGCAGCCAAACCCTGGGGGGGAGTAATCAGCCCCAGCATTTT.

This sequence joins TRBV9 and TRBJ1-2; 7 nucleotides line up with TRBD1. The trim removed 3 bases at V and 3 bases at J, leaving 14 bases unmatched. CDR1 is SGDLS and CDR2 is YYNGEE in the germline V gene. This CDR3 contains 17 residues. The DNA of the CDR3 is TGTGCCAGCAGCGCATCCGGGACAGACGAAGCTTACTATGGCTACACCTTC. Protein sequence: CASSASGTDEAYYGYTF.

The V call is TRBV9, the J call TRBJ2-5; 8 positions match TRBD2. The ends lost 8 bases at V and 3 bases at J; junction bases unmatched: 18. The CDR3 is 17 residues long. Germline CDR1 is SGDLS and CDR2 is YYNGEE. The CDR3 DNA sequence: TGTGCCAGACCTAGGGACTTTCGGGGGGGCATTAAAGAGACCCAGTACTTC. Amino acid sequence: CARPRDFRGGIKETQYF.

The rearrangement links TRBV9 to TRBJ2-3; 7 positions match TRBD2. V lost 2 bases, J lost 0 bases, and 6 bases stayed unmatched. CDR1 and CDR2 (germline): SGDLS, YYNGEE. This CDR3 region has 16 residues. The CDR3 sequence is CASSVLRRGSTDTQYF. The CDR3 DNA sequence: TGTGCCAGCAGCGTCCTTAGGCGGGGGAGCACAGATACGCAGTATTTT.

The CDR3 coding sequence is TGTGCCAGTAGTAGGGGCGGAGACTATGGCTACACCTTC. Its translation is CASSRGGDYGYTF. The chain combines TRBV19 with TRBJ1-2; the D gene is possibly TRBD1 (5 bases). V lost 4 bases, J lost 3 bases, and 9 bases lay in between. The CDR3 is 13 amino acids. CDR1 is LNHDA and CDR2 is SQIVND in the germline V gene (reference sequence).

This sequence joins TRBV5-6 and TRBJ2-1; the D gene is possibly TRBD2 (6 bases). Germline-derived CDR1 and CDR2 are SGHDT and YYEEEE. Between the trimmed V and J ends, which lost 3 bases and 3 bases, there was a span of 22 bases. The CDR3 covers 18 residues. CDR3 sequence: CASSSLDLGLPGYNEQFF. The CDR3, as DNA: TGTGCCAGCAGCTCTCTCGACCTGGGACTTCCGGGCTACAATGAGCAGTTCTTC.

For the CDR3, the DNA is TGTGCCACCAGTGACAATACAGGGGACTACAATGAGCAGTTCTTC. This translates into CATSDNTGDYNEQFF. The rearrangement links TRBV24-1 to TRBJ2-1, with 7 bases fitting TRBD1. The CDR3 contains 15 residues. The germline CDR1 and CDR2 sequences are KGHDR and SFDVKD. J was trimmed by 3 bases and V by 4 bases; bases with no gene match: 5.

V and J are TRBV11-3 and TRBJ2-5, with 10 bases lining up with TRBD1. After removal of 5 bases from V and 5 bases from J, the junction contained 5 bases not matched to a gene. Germline V gives CDR1 SGHNT, CDR2 YENEEA. The CDR3 runs to 14 residues. In nucleotides, the CDR3 is TGTGCCAGCAGCCGACAGGGGGCGAGGGAGACCCAGTACTTC. Its protein product is CASSRQGARETQYF.

V gene TRBV4-2 combines with J gene TRBJ1-2, with D perhaps matching TRBD1 (5 bases). With 3 bases removed from V and 8 bases from J, the gap between germline ends came to 19 bases. This CDR3 is built from 15 residues. From germline, CDR1 is LGHNA and CDR2 YNFKEQ. The CDR3, as DNA: TGTGCCAGCAGCCAGAACACAGAAGGGGCTGGCGGCTACACCTTC. It yields the protein CASSQNTEGAGGYTF.

The CDR3 DNA is TGCGCCAGCAGCCAAGACAGGGGTTCAACACAGCCCCAGCATTTT. It is translated as CASSQDRGSTQPQHF. The chain couples TRBV4-3 to TRBJ1-5; perhaps TRBD1 as D (6 bases). V shed 0 bases and J shed 7 bases, with 13 bases lying between them. Germline CDR1 is LGHNA and CDR2 is YSLEER. CDR3 length: 15 amino acids.